This T cell receptor beta chain stems from a study of shared clonotypes between healthy human individuals. This clone has only a few counts. The length of the CDR3 is 15 residues. V shed 6 bases and J 0 bases; nucleotides not matched to a gene: 8. Per the germline V gene, CDR1 is MNHEY and CDR2 is SVGAGI. Here immunoSEQ multiplex PCR was the method, and the copy in TCRdb shows in-frame clones only, minus some. This table holds approximately 700,000 clones, more than 70% found once. The chain combines TRBV6-5 with TRBJ2-7, with TRBD1 matching over 7 bases. This clonotype was obtained from a woman between 25 and 40 years old in good health. The specimen sequenced was memory CD4+ T cells sorted from blood. The subset: CD45RA-negative fraction. The CDR3 sequence: CASSRRQGSSYEQYF. For the CDR3, the DNA is TGTGCCAGCAGCAGGCGACAGGGTAGCTCCTACGAGCAGTACTTC.